A selection of T cell receptor beta chains follows, all from one sample in a study of cytomegalovirus exposure and HLA in healthy donors. Generated by immunoSEQ multiplex PCR, the TCRdb table keeps only in-frame clones and is missing some. The data show about 140,000 clones, with around four fifths seen just once and roughly 2.5% held by the top ten. The source material was PBMCs. All receptors come from a boy between 2 and 15 years old in good health and CMV-seronegative. Each CDR3 is given with its conserved first and last residue. The D gene is left open where the match is weak. Clone size is shown for a subset of rows, as once, few, many or a class of expanded clone.

d_call: TRBD2; clone_size: .; j_call: TRBJ2-1; v_call: TRBV2; cdr3_length: 17; cdr3_aa: CASSDLAAVSSYNEQFF; cdr3_nt: TGTGCCAGCAGTGATCTAGCGGCAGTCAGCTCCTACAATGAGCAGTTCTTC
d_call: .; clone_size: .; j_call: TRBJ1-3; v_call: TRBV12-5; cdr3_length: 12; cdr3_aa: CASGLGLDQKYF; cdr3_nt: TGTGCTAGTGGTTTGGGACTTGATCAAAAATATTTT
d_call: TRBD1; clone_size: .; j_call: TRBJ1-2; v_call: TRBV27; cdr3_length: 16; cdr3_aa: CASRPITGTGPFGYTF; cdr3_nt: TGTGCCAGCAGACCCATCACCGGGACAGGGCCGTTTGGCTACACCTTC
d_call: TRBD1; clone_size: .; j_call: TRBJ1-2; v_call: TRBV27; cdr3_length: 15; cdr3_aa: CASSADRVIGSGYTF; cdr3_nt: TGTGCCAGCAGTGCGGACAGGGTAATTGGTAGTGGCTACACCTTC
d_call: TRBD2; clone_size: .; j_call: TRBJ2-1; v_call: TRBV6-1; cdr3_length: 14; cdr3_aa: CASSLEGLDNEQFF; cdr3_nt: TGTGCCAGCAGCCTAGAGGGACTAGATAATGAGCAGTTCTTC
d_call: TRBD2; clone_size: .; j_call: TRBJ2-7; v_call: TRBV19; cdr3_length: 15; cdr3_aa: CASSIASGSSYEQYF; cdr3_nt: TGTGCCAGTAGTATAGCCAGCGGGAGCTCCTACGAGCAGTACTTC
d_call: .; clone_size: .; j_call: TRBJ2-7; v_call: TRBV5-4; cdr3_length: 13; cdr3_aa: CASSRSGSYEQYF; cdr3_nt: TGTGCCAGCAGCCGGTCGGGTTCCTACGAGCAGTACTTC
d_call: TRBD1; clone_size: few; j_call: TRBJ1-4; v_call: TRBV2; cdr3_length: 16; cdr3_aa: CASRTRDRAVNEKLFF; cdr3_nt: TGTGCCAGCAGGACCCGGGACAGGGCCGTTAATGAAAAACTGTTTTTT
d_call: TRBD1; clone_size: .; j_call: TRBJ1-1; v_call: TRBV6-6; cdr3_length: 15; cdr3_aa: CASSYPDRGNTEAFF; cdr3_nt: TGTGCCAGCAGTTACCCCGACAGGGGGAACACTGAAGCTTTCTTT
d_call: .; clone_size: .; j_call: TRBJ2-6; v_call: TRBV29-1; cdr3_length: 17; cdr3_aa: CSVEERGLRSGANVLTF; cdr3_nt: TGCAGCGTTGAAGAAAGGGGTCTTAGGTCTGGGGCCAACGTCCTGACTTTC
d_call: TRBD1; clone_size: .; j_call: TRBJ2-5; v_call: TRBV6-1; cdr3_length: 15; cdr3_aa: CAGESGTGVNETQYF; cdr3_nt: TGTGCCGGGGAATCCGGGACAGGGGTGAATGAGACCCAGTACTTC
d_call: .; clone_size: .; j_call: TRBJ2-3; v_call: TRBV28; cdr3_length: 18; cdr3_aa: CASSLNPPGFQSTDTQYF; cdr3_nt: TGTGCCAGCAGTTTAAACCCCCCCGGGTTTCAGAGCACAGATACGCAGTATTTT
d_call: TRBD1; clone_size: .; j_call: TRBJ2-1; v_call: TRBV5-1; cdr3_length: 15; cdr3_aa: CASSPGGKSYNEQFF; cdr3_nt: TGCGCCAGCAGCCCAGGGGGAAAGTCCTACAATGAGCAGTTCTTC
d_call: .; clone_size: .; j_call: TRBJ2-3; v_call: TRBV5-4; cdr3_length: 13; cdr3_aa: CASSSTGLDTQYF; cdr3_nt: TGTGCCAGCAGCTCCACAGGGCTAGATACGCAGTATTTT
d_call: .; clone_size: .; j_call: TRBJ1-2; v_call: TRBV6-5; cdr3_length: 14; cdr3_aa: CASSYPGLRDGYTF; cdr3_nt: TGTGCCAGCAGTTACCCCGGGTTACGCGATGGCTACACCTTC
d_call: .; clone_size: .; j_call: TRBJ2-2; v_call: TRBV28; cdr3_length: 14; cdr3_aa: CASSWPANTGELFF; cdr3_nt: TGTGCCAGCAGTTGGCCCGCGAACACCGGGGAGCTGTTTTTT
d_call: .; clone_size: once; j_call: TRBJ2-1; v_call: TRBV7-9; cdr3_length: 15; cdr3_aa: CASSLRGLGYNEQFF; cdr3_nt: TGTGCCAGCAGCTTAAGGGGACTCGGCTACAATGAGCAGTTCTTC
d_call: .; clone_size: .; j_call: TRBJ1-6; v_call: TRBV15; cdr3_length: 14; cdr3_aa: CATRKAERNSPLHF; cdr3_nt: TGTGCCACCCGCAAGGCGGAGAGAAATTCACCCCTCCACTTT
d_call: .; clone_size: .; j_call: TRBJ1-5; v_call: TRBV6-6; cdr3_length: 14; cdr3_aa: CAASPGHSNQPQHF; cdr3_nt: TGTGCCGCGTCGCCGGGACACAGCAATCAGCCCCAGCATTTT
d_call: TRBD1; clone_size: .; j_call: TRBJ2-3; v_call: TRBV14; cdr3_length: 16; cdr3_aa: CASSQRYRGRTDTQYF; cdr3_nt: TGTGCCAGCAGCCAACGATACAGGGGGCGTACAGATACGCAGTATTTT
d_call: TRBD1; clone_size: .; j_call: TRBJ1-2; v_call: TRBV30; cdr3_length: 15; cdr3_aa: CAWSVGSGQVYGYTF; cdr3_nt: TGTGCCTGGAGTGTCGGATCTGGACAGGTCTATGGCTACACCTTC
d_call: .; clone_size: .; j_call: TRBJ1-5; v_call: TRBV6-1; cdr3_length: 14; cdr3_aa: CASSEISNNQPQHF; cdr3_nt: TGTGCCAGCAGTGAAATCAGTAACAATCAGCCCCAGCATTTT
d_call: TRBD2; clone_size: .; j_call: TRBJ2-7; v_call: TRBV7-9; cdr3_length: 17; cdr3_aa: CASSLVPSGRSSEEQYF; cdr3_nt: TGTGCCAGCAGCTTAGTTCCTAGCGGGAGGTCGTCGGAAGAGCAGTACTTC
d_call: TRBD2; clone_size: .; j_call: TRBJ2-3; v_call: TRBV19; cdr3_length: 12; cdr3_aa: CASRGGRDTQYF; cdr3_nt: TGTGCCAGTCGTGGCGGGAGAGATACGCAGTATTTT
d_call: .; clone_size: .; j_call: TRBJ2-2; v_call: TRBV7-2; cdr3_length: 14; cdr3_aa: CASSLLVGAGELFF; cdr3_nt: TGTGCCAGCAGCTTACTCGTAGGGGCCGGGGAGCTGTTTTTT
d_call: .; clone_size: .; j_call: TRBJ1-3; v_call: TRBV27; cdr3_length: 14; cdr3_aa: CASSRGASGNTIYF; cdr3_nt: TGTGCCAGCAGCCGCGGGGCCTCTGGAAACACCATATATTTT
d_call: .; clone_size: .; j_call: TRBJ2-3; v_call: TRBV5-6; cdr3_length: 15; cdr3_aa: CASSLMAARTDTQYF; cdr3_nt: TGTGCCAGCAGCTTGATGGCGGCGAGGACAGATACGCAGTATTTT
d_call: .; clone_size: .; j_call: TRBJ2-6; v_call: TRBV13; cdr3_length: 14; cdr3_aa: CASSSQAGANVLTF; cdr3_nt: TGTGCCAGCAGCTCACAGGCTGGGGCCAACGTCCTGACTTTC
d_call: .; clone_size: .; j_call: TRBJ1-5; v_call: TRBV5-8; cdr3_length: 13; cdr3_aa: CASSAVQYQPQHF; cdr3_nt: TGTGCCAGCAGCGCCGTTCAGTATCAGCCCCAGCATTTT
d_call: TRBD1; clone_size: .; j_call: TRBJ1-6; v_call: TRBV7-9; cdr3_length: 15; cdr3_aa: CSSSRKTGGNSPLHF; cdr3_nt: TGTTCCAGCAGCCGTAAGACAGGGGGCAATTCACCCCTCCACTTT
d_call: .; clone_size: few; j_call: TRBJ2-7; v_call: TRBV7-2; cdr3_length: 16; cdr3_aa: CASSLARLDTTYEQYF; cdr3_nt: TGTGCCAGCAGCTTAGCCCGTCTTGACACAACCTACGAGCAGTACTTC
d_call: TRBD1; clone_size: .; j_call: TRBJ1-5; v_call: TRBV10-3; cdr3_length: 18; cdr3_aa: CAISERGQGARANQPQHF; cdr3_nt: TGTGCCATCAGTGAGCGAGGACAGGGGGCGCGGGCTAATCAGCCCCAGCATTTT
d_call: .; clone_size: .; j_call: TRBJ1-1; v_call: TRBV12-5; cdr3_length: 14; cdr3_aa: CASGLGRVNTEAFF; cdr3_nt: TGTGCTAGTGGTTTGGGCAGGGTGAACACTGAAGCTTTCTTT
d_call: TRBD1; clone_size: once; j_call: TRBJ2-5; v_call: TRBV7-3; cdr3_length: 15; cdr3_aa: CASSSGRGQAETQYF; cdr3_nt: TGTGCCAGCAGCTCGGGTAGGGGACAGGCAGAGACCCAGTACTTC
d_call: TRBD2; clone_size: .; j_call: TRBJ2-3; v_call: TRBV7-8; cdr3_length: 18; cdr3_aa: CASSLVVASGTSTDTQYF; cdr3_nt: TGTGCCAGCAGCTTAGTAGTTGCTAGCGGGACGAGCACAGATACGCAGTATTTT
d_call: .; clone_size: .; j_call: TRBJ1-4; v_call: TRBV7-9; cdr3_length: 15; cdr3_aa: CASSQGGGGGEKLFF; cdr3_nt: TGTGCCAGCAGCCAAGGGGGGGGCGGTGGTGAAAAACTGTTTTTT
d_call: .; clone_size: .; j_call: TRBJ1-1; v_call: TRBV5-8; cdr3_length: 14; cdr3_aa: CASSFQVGNTEAFF; cdr3_nt: TGTGCCAGCAGCTTCCAGGTGGGGAACACTGAAGCTTTCTTT
d_call: TRBD1; clone_size: .; j_call: TRBJ2-7; v_call: TRBV25-1; cdr3_length: 13; cdr3_aa: CASAGTAASEQYF; cdr3_nt: TGTGCCAGCGCCGGGACAGCAGCCTCCGAGCAGTACTTC
d_call: .; clone_size: .; j_call: TRBJ2-7; v_call: TRBV15; cdr3_length: 15; cdr3_aa: CATSRDSVDGNEQYF; cdr3_nt: TGTGCCACCAGCAGAGATTCTGTCGACGGGAACGAGCAGTACTTC
d_call: .; clone_size: .; j_call: TRBJ2-1; v_call: TRBV6-1; cdr3_length: 13; cdr3_aa: CASSPQRGNEQFF; cdr3_nt: TGTGCCAGCAGTCCCCAACGGGGCAATGAGCAGTTCTTC
d_call: TRBD1; clone_size: once; j_call: TRBJ1-2; v_call: TRBV18; cdr3_length: 16; cdr3_aa: CASSPLHSGQPNGYTF; cdr3_nt: TGTGCCAGCTCACCTTTGCATTCGGGACAGCCGAATGGCTACACCTTC
d_call: TRBD1; clone_size: .; j_call: TRBJ1-2; v_call: TRBV11-2; cdr3_length: 16; cdr3_aa: CASSLRTGWWTYGYTF; cdr3_nt: TGTGCCAGCAGCCTAAGGACAGGGTGGTGGACCTATGGCTACACCTTC
d_call: TRBD1; clone_size: once; j_call: TRBJ2-7; v_call: TRBV7-8; cdr3_length: 14; cdr3_aa: CASSLGRDSYEQYF; cdr3_nt: TGTGCCAGCAGCTTAGGAAGGGACAGTTACGAGCAGTACTTC
d_call: TRBD2; clone_size: once; j_call: TRBJ2-7; v_call: TRBV5-1; cdr3_length: 16; cdr3_aa: CASSLGGRGGSYEQYF; cdr3_nt: TGCGCCAGCAGCTTGGGGGGACGGGGGGGTTCCTACGAGCAGTACTTC
d_call: TRBD2; clone_size: few; j_call: TRBJ2-2; v_call: TRBV6-4; cdr3_length: 15; cdr3_aa: CASSASGGNTGELFF; cdr3_nt: TGTGCCAGCAGTGCTAGCGGGGGGAACACCGGGGAGCTGTTTTTT
d_call: .; clone_size: .; j_call: TRBJ1-1; v_call: TRBV5-1; cdr3_length: 16; cdr3_aa: CASSYIQASLYAEAFF; cdr3_nt: TGCGCCAGCAGTTACATCCAGGCCTCCTTATACGCTGAAGCTTTCTTT
d_call: TRBD2; clone_size: .; j_call: TRBJ2-5; v_call: TRBV6-5; cdr3_length: 15; cdr3_aa: CASRNSGRTQETQYF; cdr3_nt: TGTGCCTCCAGAAATAGCGGGAGGACGCAAGAGACCCAGTACTTC